Listed below are T cell receptor beta chains from one sample, sequenced in a study of blood T cell repertoires in COVID-19. Here immunoSEQ multiplex PCR was the method, and the copy in TCRdb shows in-frame clones only, minus some. The sample yields 250,000 to 350,000 clones, approximately 90% seen once. The source material was peripheral blood. These receptors were taken from a woman aged 50 to 60 who had recovered from COVID-19. Each CDR3 is given with its conserved first and last residue. A D gene is named only where the DNA matches it firmly. Only part of the rows carry a size: once, few, many, or a class if the clone is expanded.

abundance: NA; d_gene: TRBD1; v_gene: TRBV5-4; j_gene: TRBJ1-1; CDR3aa: CASSLTSTGGREAFF; CDR3nt: TGTGCCAGCAGCTTGACATCGACAGGGGGCAGGGAAGCTTTCTTT
abundance: NA; d_gene: NA; v_gene: TRBV7-9; j_gene: TRBJ2-2; CDR3aa: CASSETWRGGTGELFF; CDR3nt: TGTGCCAGCAGCGAGACATGGAGGGGTGGCACCGGGGAGCTGTTTTTT
abundance: NA; d_gene: NA; v_gene: TRBV19; j_gene: TRBJ1-1; CDR3aa: CASYSGAAANTEAFF; CDR3nt: TGTGCCAGCTATTCAGGGGCCGCGGCCAACACTGAAGCTTTCTTT
abundance: NA; d_gene: TRBD1; v_gene: TRBV7-7; j_gene: TRBJ2-7; CDR3aa: CASSLGTGGEQYF; CDR3nt: TGTGCTAGCAGCCTCGGGACAGGGGGCGAGCAGTACTTC
abundance: few; d_gene: NA; v_gene: TRBV7-8; j_gene: TRBJ2-5; CDR3aa: CASSSWGVETQYF; CDR3nt: TGTGCCAGCAGCTCCTGGGGGGTGGAGACCCAGTACTTC
abundance: NA; d_gene: TRBD2; v_gene: TRBV5-5; j_gene: TRBJ2-3; CDR3aa: CASSLGLAGGEDTQYF; CDR3nt: TGTGCCAGCAGCTTAGGACTAGCGGGGGGAGAAGATACGCAGTATTTT
abundance: NA; d_gene: TRBD1; v_gene: TRBV11-2; j_gene: TRBJ1-6; CDR3aa: CASSPSQGASPLHF; CDR3nt: TGTGCCAGCAGCCCCTCACAGGGGGCCTCACCCCTCCACTTT
abundance: NA; d_gene: NA; v_gene: TRBV19; j_gene: TRBJ1-2; CDR3aa: CASSPTLSLYGYTF; CDR3nt: TGTGCCAGTAGTCCCACGTTGAGCCTTTATGGCTACACCTTC
abundance: once; d_gene: NA; v_gene: TRBV6-6; j_gene: TRBJ1-1; CDR3aa: CASSSKGSLWAFF; CDR3nt: TGTGCCAGCAGTTCGAAAGGGAGCCTTTGGGCTTTCTTT
abundance: NA; d_gene: TRBD2; v_gene: TRBV18; j_gene: TRBJ2-3; CDR3aa: CASSPLRLAGATHTQYF; CDR3nt: TGTGCCAGCTCACCACTAAGACTAGCGGGGGCCACACATACGCAGTATTTT
abundance: NA; d_gene: NA; v_gene: TRBV5-4; j_gene: TRBJ1-2; CDR3aa: CASSLAGVEAYGYTF; CDR3nt: TGTGCCAGCAGCTTGGCGGGAGTTGAGGCGTATGGCTACACCTTC
abundance: once; d_gene: NA; v_gene: TRBV7-8; j_gene: TRBJ2-2; CDR3aa: CASSFSAGNTGELFF; CDR3nt: TGTGCCAGCAGCTTCTCGGCAGGGAACACCGGGGAGCTGTTTTTT
abundance: NA; d_gene: TRBD2; v_gene: TRBV18; j_gene: TRBJ2-1; CDR3aa: CASSPLAGSYNEQFF; CDR3nt: TGTGCCAGCTCACCTCTAGCGGGATCATACAATGAGCAGTTCTTC
abundance: many; d_gene: NA; v_gene: TRBV18; j_gene: TRBJ1-1; CDR3aa: CASSPPSTDTEAFF; CDR3nt: TGTGCCAGCTCACCACCGTCAACAGACACTGAAGCTTTCTTT
abundance: NA; d_gene: NA; v_gene: TRBV5-6; j_gene: TRBJ1-1; CDR3aa: CASSHRETNTEAFF; CDR3nt: TGTGCCAGCAGCCACAGGGAGACGAACACTGAAGCTTTCTTT
abundance: NA; d_gene: TRBD2; v_gene: TRBV18; j_gene: TRBJ2-1; CDR3aa: CASSPPRRLAEGSYNEQFF; CDR3nt: TGTGCCAGCTCACCACCCCGCAGGCTAGCGGAGGGGTCCTACAATGAGCAGTTCTTC
abundance: NA; d_gene: NA; v_gene: TRBV5-6; j_gene: TRBJ2-7; CDR3aa: CASSLVGSYEQYF; CDR3nt: TGTGCCAGCAGCTTGGTCGGTTCCTACGAGCAGTACTTC
abundance: NA; d_gene: NA; v_gene: TRBV14; j_gene: TRBJ1-1; CDR3aa: CASSPGGDLWRTEAFF; CDR3nt: TGTGCCAGCAGCCCGGGGGGAGACCTCTGGCGCACTGAAGCTTTCTTT
abundance: NA; d_gene: TRBD1; v_gene: TRBV5-1; j_gene: TRBJ1-6; CDR3aa: CASSRGTGGDYNSPLHF; CDR3nt: TGCGCCAGCAGCCGAGGGACAGGGGGCGACTATAATTCACCCCTCCACTTT
abundance: once; d_gene: NA; v_gene: TRBV4-2; j_gene: TRBJ2-7; CDR3aa: CASSPTGSPYEQYF; CDR3nt: TGTGCCAGCAGCCCAACCGGGAGTCCCTACGAGCAGTACTTC
abundance: NA; d_gene: NA; v_gene: TRBV25-1; j_gene: TRBJ1-6; CDR3aa: CASSLLMNSPLHF; CDR3nt: TGTGCCAGCAGTTTACTCATGAATTCACCCCTCCACTTT
abundance: few; d_gene: NA; v_gene: TRBV7-3; j_gene: TRBJ1-5; CDR3aa: CASSLSGAGQPQHF; CDR3nt: TGTGCCAGCAGCTTATCAGGGGCAGGTCAGCCCCAGCATTTT
abundance: once; d_gene: NA; v_gene: TRBV19; j_gene: TRBJ2-7; CDR3aa: CASSRTRQTYEQYF; CDR3nt: TGTGCCAGTAGTAGGACCCGACAGACCTACGAGCAGTACTTC
abundance: NA; d_gene: NA; v_gene: TRBV11-3; j_gene: TRBJ2-2; CDR3aa: CASSPGTGELFF; CDR3nt: TGTGCCAGCAGCCCGGGGACCGGGGAGCTGTTTTTT
abundance: few; d_gene: NA; v_gene: TRBV4-2; j_gene: TRBJ1-5; CDR3aa: CASSHGRGDQPQHF; CDR3nt: TGTGCCAGCAGCCACGGCAGGGGCGATCAGCCCCAGCATTTT
abundance: NA; d_gene: TRBD1; v_gene: TRBV6-5; j_gene: TRBJ1-1; CDR3aa: CASWGQGLSEAFF; CDR3nt: TGTGCCAGCTGGGGACAGGGTCTTTCTGAAGCTTTCTTT
abundance: NA; d_gene: NA; v_gene: TRBV6-2/TRBV6-3; j_gene: TRBJ1-1; CDR3aa: CASSSPSGGPNTEAFF; CDR3nt: TGTGCCAGCAGTTCCCCGTCGGGGGGCCCGAACACTGAAGCTTTCTTT
abundance: NA; d_gene: NA; v_gene: TRBV27; j_gene: TRBJ1-2; CDR3aa: CASSASPVFYGYTF; CDR3nt: TGTGCCAGCAGTGCCTCCCCAGTGTTCTATGGCTACACCTTC
abundance: NA; d_gene: NA; v_gene: TRBV5-1; j_gene: TRBJ2-3; CDR3aa: CASSLDGGSDTQYF; CDR3nt: TGCGCCAGCAGCTTGGACGGGGGTTCTGATACGCAGTATTTT
abundance: NA; d_gene: NA; v_gene: TRBV5-6; j_gene: TRBJ2-1; CDR3aa: CASSLEAGPSAEQFF; CDR3nt: TGTGCCAGCAGCTTGGAGGCGGGACCTTCCGCTGAGCAGTTCTTC
abundance: NA; d_gene: TRBD2; v_gene: TRBV18; j_gene: TRBJ2-1; CDR3aa: CASSASSGAYNEQFF; CDR3nt: TGTGCCAGCTCAGCCAGTAGCGGGGCCTACAATGAGCAGTTCTTC
abundance: NA; d_gene: TRBD1; v_gene: TRBV19; j_gene: TRBJ1-2; CDR3aa: CASSRWTGRTYGYTF; CDR3nt: TGTGCCAGTAGTAGATGGACAGGGCGTACCTATGGCTACACCTTC
abundance: NA; d_gene: TRBD1; v_gene: TRBV7-8; j_gene: TRBJ1-1; CDR3aa: CASSLRTGVLNTEAFF; CDR3nt: TGTGCCAGCAGCCTTAGGACAGGGGTGCTCAACACTGAAGCTTTCTTT
abundance: NA; d_gene: NA; v_gene: TRBV5-4; j_gene: TRBJ2-2; CDR3aa: CASSLPGNTGELFF; CDR3nt: TGTGCCAGCAGCCTCCCAGGAAACACCGGGGAGCTGTTTTTT
abundance: NA; d_gene: NA; v_gene: TRBV11-2; j_gene: TRBJ2-2; CDR3aa: CASSLQGSNTGELFF; CDR3nt: TGTGCCAGCAGCTTACAGGGATCGAACACCGGGGAGCTGTTTTTT
abundance: NA; d_gene: TRBD1; v_gene: TRBV5-6; j_gene: TRBJ1-1; CDR3aa: CASSLGDRGYTEAFF; CDR3nt: TGTGCCAGCAGCTTGGGGGACAGGGGTTACACTGAAGCTTTCTTT
abundance: few; d_gene: TRBD2; v_gene: TRBV7-2; j_gene: TRBJ2-5; CDR3aa: CASSPSGTSGSWPQYF; CDR3nt: TGTGCCAGCAGTCCGTCCGGGACTAGCGGTTCGTGGCCCCAGTACTTC
abundance: NA; d_gene: NA; v_gene: TRBV7-2; j_gene: TRBJ2-7; CDR3aa: CASSLGGVEQYF; CDR3nt: TGTGCCAGCAGCTTGGGGGGAGTCGAGCAGTACTTC
abundance: once; d_gene: TRBD1; v_gene: TRBV29-1; j_gene: TRBJ2-4; CDR3aa: CSVMGQGKNIQYF; CDR3nt: TGCAGCGTGATGGGACAGGGAAAAAACATTCAGTACTTC
abundance: NA; d_gene: TRBD2; v_gene: TRBV5-1; j_gene: TRBJ2-1; CDR3aa: CASSQLPGAGGEFF; CDR3nt: TGCGCCAGCAGCCAACTACCCGGAGCGGGGGGGGAGTTCTTC
abundance: NA; d_gene: TRBD1; v_gene: TRBV4-3; j_gene: TRBJ2-1; CDR3aa: CASSQLGDRAYNEQFF; CDR3nt: TGCGCCAGCAGCCAACTAGGGGACAGGGCCTACAATGAGCAGTTCTTC
abundance: NA; d_gene: NA; v_gene: TRBV12-3/TRBV12-4; j_gene: TRBJ1-1; CDR3aa: CASSLGRNTEAFF; CDR3nt: TGTGCCAGTAGTCTGGGCAGGAACACTGAAGCTTTCTTT
abundance: NA; d_gene: NA; v_gene: TRBV6-1; j_gene: TRBJ2-3; CDR3aa: CASSEAGAVISTDTQYF; CDR3nt: TGTGCCAGCAGTGAAGCTGGAGCGGTGATTAGCACAGATACGCAGTATTTT
abundance: once; d_gene: TRBD2; v_gene: TRBV7-3; j_gene: TRBJ2-5; CDR3aa: CASSLTASGSMAQYF; CDR3nt: TGTGCCAGCAGCTTAACGGCTAGCGGGAGTATGGCCCAGTACTTC
abundance: many; d_gene: NA; v_gene: TRBV30; j_gene: TRBJ2-1; CDR3aa: CAWSGTQNYNEQFF; CDR3nt: TGTGCCTGGAGTGGGACACAAAACTACAATGAGCAGTTCTTC
abundance: NA; d_gene: NA; v_gene: TRBV5-1; j_gene: TRBJ1-4; CDR3aa: CASSLFQGSEKLFF; CDR3nt: TGCGCCAGCAGCTTGTTCCAGGGTAGTGAAAAACTGTTTTTT
abundance: NA; d_gene: NA; v_gene: TRBV9; j_gene: TRBJ1-6; CDR3aa: CASSGGNSPLHF; CDR3nt: TGTGCCAGCAGCGGAGGGAATTCACCCCTCCACTTT
abundance: once; d_gene: TRBD1; v_gene: TRBV30; j_gene: TRBJ1-5; CDR3aa: CAWSVRDRDGQPQHF; CDR3nt: TGTGCCTGGAGTGTACGGGACAGGGACGGTCAGCCCCAGCATTTT
abundance: NA; d_gene: TRBD2; v_gene: TRBV5-6; j_gene: TRBJ2-1; CDR3aa: CASSGPGLAGAEQFF; CDR3nt: TGTGCCAGCAGCGGCCCGGGACTAGCGGGGGCCGAGCAGTTCTTC
abundance: NA; d_gene: TRBD1; v_gene: TRBV19; j_gene: TRBJ1-2; CDR3aa: CASSLTRDRAYGYTF; CDR3nt: TGTGCCAGTAGTCTCACCCGGGACAGGGCCTATGGCTACACCTTC
abundance: NA; d_gene: NA; v_gene: TRBV27; j_gene: TRBJ1-1; CDR3aa: CASSLGPGTEAFF; CDR3nt: TGTGCCAGCAGTTTAGGGCCTGGCACTGAAGCTTTCTTT